This entry describes one TCR beta chain. This entry belongs to a study of blood T cell repertoires in COVID-19. Study-wide context: The United States, Italy and Spain supplied acute and convalescent COVID-19 samples.

Clinical history as reported by participants underpinned cohort assignment. Recovered status in Cohort 3 required two negative PCRs, clearance, or symptom resolution. Sequencing was performed with immunoSEQ multiplex PCR; in TCRdb, only in-frame clones are kept and a portion is missing. The sample yields some 320,000 clones, about nine tenths seen once. The CDR3 is made up of 13 amino acids. Looked up from germline, CDR1 is WNHNN and CDR2 is SYGVQD (reference sequence). The V end lost 9 bases, the J end lost 4 bases, and 16 bases lay between the germline ends. The source material was PBMCs or T cells enriched from blood (not recorded which). The source of this sequence is a man between 60 and 75 years old who had recovered from COVID-19. The V gene is TRBV10-1, the J gene TRBJ2-7; tentatively, D is TRBD2 (5 bases). CDR3 in amino acids: CARKPDGIYEQYF. The CDR3 DNA reads TGCGCCAGAAAACCGGACGGGATTTACGAGCAGTACTTC.